This T cell receptor beta chain was observed in a study of siplizumab effects on memory and regulatory T cells. CDR1 and CDR2 (germline): SGHRS, YFSETQ. The V end lost 2 bases, the J end lost 9 bases, and 18 bases lay between the germline ends. The CDR3 loop spans 15 amino acids. The repertoire was sequenced with immunoSEQ multiplex PCR; TCRdb's copy has only in-frame clones and lacks some. This table holds about 100,000 clones, about 93% found once. This clonotype originated in a human donor in good health. The chain combines TRBV5-1 with TRBJ2-1; D is perhaps TRBD1 or TRBD2 (5 bases each). Sample: Tregs sorted from blood. The CDR3 protein is CASSFGGEGPGEQFF. The CDR3 DNA is TGCGCCAGCAGCTTTGGGGGAGAGGGCCCCGGTGAGCAGTTCTTC.